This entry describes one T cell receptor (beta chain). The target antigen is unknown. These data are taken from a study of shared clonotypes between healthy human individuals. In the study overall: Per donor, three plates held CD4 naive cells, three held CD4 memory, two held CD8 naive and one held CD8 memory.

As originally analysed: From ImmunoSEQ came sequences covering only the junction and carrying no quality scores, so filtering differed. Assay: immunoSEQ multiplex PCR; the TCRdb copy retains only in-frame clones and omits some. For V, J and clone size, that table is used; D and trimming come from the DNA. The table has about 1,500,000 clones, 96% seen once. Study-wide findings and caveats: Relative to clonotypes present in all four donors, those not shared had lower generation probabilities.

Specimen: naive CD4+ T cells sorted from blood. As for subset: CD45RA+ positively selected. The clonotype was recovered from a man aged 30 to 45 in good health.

The CDR3 nucleotides are TGTGCCAGTAGTATCGTCCCGGGACAGGACTACGAGCAGTACTTC. Protein sequence: CASSIVPGQDYEQYF. This rearrangement joins TRBV19 to TRBJ2-7, with 8 bases fitting TRBD1. Trimming at V came to 3 bases and at J to 3 bases, leaving 7 bases not matched to a gene. The CDR3 is 15 residues long. The germline V gene has CDR1 LNHDA and CDR2 SQIVND (reference sequence). The whole variable domain, filled in from reference TRBV19 and TRBJ2-7, reads DGGITQSPKYLFRKEGQNVTLSCEQNLNHDAMYWYRQDPGQGLRLIYYSQIVNDFQKGDIAEGYSVSREKKESFPLTVTSAQKNPTAFYLCASSIVPGQDYEQYFGPGTRLTVT.